One sample yielded the 6 T cell receptor beta chains listed below, sequenced in a study of shared clonotypes between healthy human individuals. Using immunoSEQ multiplex PCR, the repertoire was profiled, and TCRdb retains in-frame clones only, with some absent. The table has more than 2 million clones, approximately 94% seen once. Sequencing was performed on naive CD4+ T cells sorted from blood. Subset of the sample: CD45RA+ positively selected. These receptors were taken from a young man in good health.

The rearrangement joins TRBV13 to TRBJ2-7; 7 bases align to TRBD2. V was clipped by 5 bases and J by 5 bases; unmatched bases: 15. Per the germline V gene, CDR1 is PRHDT and CDR2 is FYEKMQ (reference sequence). This CDR3 is built from 16 residues. CDR3 sequence: CASSLVGGVLFHEQYF. CDR3 nucleotide sequence: TGTGCCAGCAGCCTAGTTGGGGGGGTATTATTCCACGAGCAGTACTTC.

This chain connects TRBV6-5 to TRBJ2-1; 8 bases fit TRBD2. With 6 bases clipped from V and 7 bases from J, the junction kept 11 bases outside the gene matches. The CDR3 contains 15 residues. Germline CDR1 reads MNHEY; CDR2 reads SVGAGI. The CDR3 loop is CASSPNSGIGNEQFF. CDR3 nucleotides: TGTGCCAGCAGCCCTAATAGCGGGATCGGGAATGAGCAGTTCTTC.

The J gene is TRBJ2-2, the V gene TRBV18; no definite D call. CDR1 is KGHSH, CDR2 LQKENI, per germline. V gave up 5 bases and J gave up 2 bases, with 15 bases separating them. The CDR3 has 16 amino acids. As DNA, the CDR3 is TGTGCCAGCTCAGCAATAGGTTCCGCCAACACCGGGGAGCTGTTTTTT. Residues: CASSAIGSANTGELFF.

On this clone itself: Germline and junction disagree at one end, which may indicate a read error. V usage is TRBV2 and J usage is TRBJ2-1; the match to TRBD2 covers 16 bases. Germline V gene sequence: CDR1 SNHLY, CDR2 FYNNEI. The CDR3 runs 15 residues. CDR3 in amino acids: CASRATGTSGGAKLF. CDR3 DNA sequence: TGTGCCAGCAGGGCGACCGGGACTAGCGGGGGGGCCAAGCTCTTC.

The J gene is TRBJ1-6, the V gene TRBV6-5; D may be TRBD1 (5 bases). V gave up 8 bases and J gave up 0 bases, with 5 bases separating them. Per germline, CDR1 MNHEY and CDR2 SVGAGI. The CDR3 has 13 residues. The CDR3 loop reads CASGGSYNSPLHF. CDR3 nucleotide sequence: TGTGCCAGCGGGGGCTCCTATAATTCACCCCTCCACTTT.

V is TRBV7-9 and J is TRBJ2-7; D is undetermined. Germline V gene data show CDR1 as SEHNR and CDR2 as FQNEAQ (reference sequence). V lost 5 bases, J lost 1 base, and 18 bases lay in between. This CDR3 contains 16 residues. CDR3 in amino acids: CASSAPGPVWSYEQYF. For the CDR3, the DNA is TGTGCCAGCAGCGCCCCGGGTCCGGTTTGGTCCTACGAGCAGTACTTC.